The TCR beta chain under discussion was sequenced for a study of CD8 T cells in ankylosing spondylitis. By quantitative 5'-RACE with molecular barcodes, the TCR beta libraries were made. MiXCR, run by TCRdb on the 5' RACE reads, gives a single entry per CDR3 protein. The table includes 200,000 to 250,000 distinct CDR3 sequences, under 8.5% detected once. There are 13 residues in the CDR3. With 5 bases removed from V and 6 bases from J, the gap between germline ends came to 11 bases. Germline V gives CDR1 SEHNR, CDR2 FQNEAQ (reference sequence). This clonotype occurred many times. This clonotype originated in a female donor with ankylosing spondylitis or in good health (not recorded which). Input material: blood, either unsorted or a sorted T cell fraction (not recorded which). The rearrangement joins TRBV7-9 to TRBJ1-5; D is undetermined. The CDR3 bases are TGTGCCAGCAGCCCCGGAACCGGTCAGCCCCAGCATTTT. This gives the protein CASSPGTGQPQHF.